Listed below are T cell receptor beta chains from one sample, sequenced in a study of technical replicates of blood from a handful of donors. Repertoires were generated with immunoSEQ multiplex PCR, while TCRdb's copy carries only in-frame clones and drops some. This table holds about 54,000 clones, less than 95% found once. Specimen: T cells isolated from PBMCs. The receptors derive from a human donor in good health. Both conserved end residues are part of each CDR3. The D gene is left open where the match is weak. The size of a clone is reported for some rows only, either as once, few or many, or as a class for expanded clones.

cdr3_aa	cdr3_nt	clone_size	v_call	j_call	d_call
CASSSSLVAGELFF	TGTGCCAGCAGCTCGTCTTTAGTAGCCGGGGAGCTGTTTTTT	.	TRBV7-6	TRBJ2-2	.
CASTKGNRRAFF	TGTGCCAGCACCAAGGGAAATCGGAGGGCTTTCTTT	.	TRBV28	TRBJ1-1	.
CASSPREGRRGNTIYF	TGTGCCAGCAGTCCGCGGGAGGGTAGGAGGGGAAACACCATATATTTT	.	TRBV28	TRBJ1-3	.
CASSPQGYQPQHF	TGCGCCAGCAGTCCCCAGGGTTATCAGCCCCAGCATTTT	.	TRBV10-1	TRBJ1-5	.
CATSSDRVYGYTF	TGTGCCACCAGCTCGGACAGGGTTTATGGCTACACCTTC	once	TRBV15	TRBJ1-2	TRBD1
CASSLGRNTGELFF	TGTGCCAGCAGCTTAGGTCGTAACACCGGGGAGCTGTTTTTT	.	TRBV11-3	TRBJ2-2	.
CSVVPAGVFYEQYF	TGCAGCGTTGTACCAGCGGGAGTTTTCTACGAGCAGTACTTC	.	TRBV29-1	TRBJ2-7	TRBD2
CASSLTGQSSNYGYTF	TGCGCCAGCAGCTTAACGGGACAGAGCTCTAACTATGGCTACACCTTC	.	TRBV5-1	TRBJ1-2	TRBD1
CATSRAEADTQYF	TGTGCCACCAGCAGAGCCGAGGCAGATACGCAGTATTTT	once	TRBV15	TRBJ2-3	.
CASSPTTSPYEQYF	TGTGCCAGCAGTCCGACTACTAGCCCCTACGAGCAGTACTTC	.	TRBV5-6	TRBJ2-7	.
CASSPLPQGKPYEQYF	TGTGCCAGCAGCCCCCTCCCCCAGGGTAAACCCTACGAGCAGTACTTC	.	TRBV7-9	TRBJ2-7	.
CASSSPGRGRTHYEQYF	TGTGCCAGCAGTTCCCCCGGAAGGGGCAGGACCCACTACGAGCAGTACTTC	once	TRBV6-8	TRBJ2-7	.
CASSLEGTDSDTQYF	TGCGCCAGCAGCTTGGAGGGGACAGACTCAGATACGCAGTATTTT	.	TRBV5-1	TRBJ2-3	TRBD1
CASSSLGGAGTEAFF	TGTGCCAGCAGTTCCCTGGGGGGGGCTGGGACTGAAGCTTTCTTT	.	TRBV28	TRBJ1-1	.
CASSVENRVNGYTF	TGTGCCAGCAGCGTAGAGAACAGGGTGAATGGCTACACCTTC	once	TRBV9	TRBJ1-2	.
CASSQPGALADTQYF	TGTGCCAGCAGCCAACCGGGAGCGCTCGCAGATACGCAGTATTTT	.	TRBV14	TRBJ2-3	.
CASSASTGGNQPQHF	TGCGCCAGCAGCGCCTCTACGGGGGGCAATCAGCCCCAGCATTTT	.	TRBV5-1	TRBJ1-5	.
CASSLSGDTQYF	TGTGCCAGCAGCTTATCGGGGGATACGCAGTATTTT	.	TRBV7-3	TRBJ2-3	.
CASSPPLAWQDYEQYF	TGTGCCAGCTCACCACCTTTAGCGTGGCAGGACTACGAGCAGTACTTC	.	TRBV18	TRBJ2-7	.
CASSTRTGGNEKLFF	TGTGCCAGCAGCACCCGGACAGGGGGGAATGAAAAACTGTTTTTT	once	TRBV9	TRBJ1-4	TRBD1
CARQGATEAFF	TGTGCCAGGCAGGGGGCCACTGAAGCTTTCTTT	.	TRBV7-9	TRBJ1-1	TRBD1
CASSLDRVYEQYF	TGTGCCAGCAGCTTGGACAGGGTTTACGAGCAGTACTTC	.	TRBV7-2	TRBJ2-7	TRBD1
CASSLRAGGGETQYF	TGTGCCAGCAGCTTGCGTGCGGGGGGCGGGGAGACCCAGTACTTC	.	TRBV5-4	TRBJ2-5	TRBD2
CASTGPGTGNKVAFF	TGTGCCAGCACCGGCCCAGGGACAGGGAATAAAGTTGCTTTCTTT	.	TRBV5-4	TRBJ1-1	TRBD1
CAIRNPGTGTLEAFF	TGTGCCATCAGAAATCCCGGGACAGGCACGCTTGAAGCTTTCTTT	.	TRBV10-3	TRBJ1-1	TRBD1
CASSETGEDQPQHF	TGTGCCAGCAGCGAAACAGGGGAGGATCAGCCCCAGCATTTT	.	TRBV7-9	TRBJ1-5	TRBD1
CACGPGDLNEQFF	TGCGCCTGCGGCCCCGGTGACCTAAATGAGCAGTTCTTC	.	TRBV10-2	TRBJ2-1	.
CASSSYEVSPGLSYEQYF	TGTGCCAGCAGCTCCTATGAGGTGTCGCCTGGGTTATCCTACGAGCAGTACTTC	.	TRBV13	TRBJ2-7	.
CASSSRAGTGRNEQFF	TGTGCCAGCAGCTCCCGGGCGGGGACAGGTAGGAATGAGCAGTTCTTC	.	TRBV7-2	TRBJ2-1	TRBD1
CASNPGTAQETQYF	TGTGCCAGCAATCCCGGGACAGCCCAAGAGACCCAGTACTTC	.	TRBV28	TRBJ2-5	TRBD1
CASSLDLAGAYNEQFF	TGCGCCAGCAGCTTGGACCTAGCGGGAGCCTACAATGAGCAGTTCTTC	.	TRBV5-1	TRBJ2-1	TRBD2
CASTLDGTGLTDTQYF	TGTGCCAGCACCCTCGATGGGACAGGTTTAACAGATACGCAGTATTTT	.	TRBV5-4	TRBJ2-3	TRBD1
CASSPEATSGNTGELFF	TGCGCCAGCAGCCCGGAGGCGACTAGCGGGAACACCGGGGAGCTGTTTTTT	.	TRBV5-1	TRBJ2-2	TRBD2
CASCCTGPYGYTF	TGTGCCAGCTGCTGTACAGGGCCCTATGGCTACACCTTC	.	TRBV7-3	TRBJ1-2	.
CASSLGANTEAFF	TGCGCCAGCAGCTTGGGGGCGAACACTGAAGCTTTCTTT	.	TRBV5-1	TRBJ1-1	.
CASSFSGDYGYTF	TGTGCCAGCAGCTTTTCAGGGGACTATGGCTACACCTTC	.	TRBV7-9	TRBJ1-2	.
CASRLAGGGETQYF	TGTGCCAGCAGACTAGCGGGGGGGGGAGAGACCCAGTACTTC	.	TRBV7-8	TRBJ2-5	TRBD2
CSVADRENSYEQYF	TGCAGCGTCGCTGACAGGGAGAACTCCTACGAGCAGTACTTC	.	TRBV29-1	TRBJ2-7	TRBD1
CSVRLAAGNEQFF	TGCAGCGTAAGACTAGCGGCGGGGAATGAGCAGTTCTTC	.	TRBV29-1	TRBJ2-1	TRBD2
CASSVGGGLNTEAFF	TGTGCCAGCAGCGTAGGTGGGGGCCTGAACACTGAAGCTTTCTTT	.	TRBV9	TRBJ1-1	.
CASSWTGGTETQYF	TGTGCCAGCAGCTGGACAGGGGGGACAGAGACCCAGTACTTC	.	TRBV7-9	TRBJ2-5	TRBD1
CASSSSTDTQYF	TGCGCCAGCAGTTCTAGCACAGATACGCAGTATTTT	.	TRBV5-1	TRBJ2-3	.
CASGLGNRGGNQPQHF	TGTGCTAGTGGTTTGGGCAACAGGGGTGGCAATCAGCCCCAGCATTTT	.	TRBV12-5	TRBJ1-5	TRBD1
CASSLDRDRGLAGGPGQYF	TGTGCCAGCAGCTTAGACCGGGACAGGGGGCTAGCGGGAGGGCCAGGGCAGTACTTC	.	TRBV11-2	TRBJ2-7	.
CASSDGTSGSYEQYF	TGTGCCAGCAGCGACGGGACTAGCGGGAGCTACGAGCAGTACTTC	.	TRBV9	TRBJ2-7	TRBD2
CASSLNRGRSSPLHF	TGTGCCAGCAGCTTAAACAGGGGGCGGAGTTCACCCCTCCACTTT	.	TRBV7-9	TRBJ1-6	TRBD1
CASSWDRPTEAFF	TGCGCCAGCAGCTGGGACAGGCCCACTGAAGCTTTCTTT	few	TRBV5-1	TRBJ1-1	TRBD1
CASSSEGLTEAFF	TGTGCCAGCAGCTCGGAAGGACTAACTGAAGCTTTCTTT	few	TRBV7-9	TRBJ1-1	.
CASSIARLTEEKLFF	TGTGCCAGTAGTATAGCCCGGCTTACAGAAGAAAAACTGTTTTTT	once	TRBV19	TRBJ1-4	.
CASRPDLGNQPQHF	TGTGCCAGCAGGCCTGACTTGGGCAATCAGCCCCAGCATTTT	.	TRBV28	TRBJ1-5	.
CASSEQLATNEKLFF	TGTGCCAGCAGCGAGCAATTAGCAACTAATGAAAAACTGTTTTTT	.	TRBV11-2	TRBJ1-4	.
CASSSGTGTGNTIYF	TGTGCCAGCAGCTCCGGGACAGGGACTGGAAACACCATATATTTT	.	TRBV13	TRBJ1-3	TRBD1
CASSVQGAEAFF	TGTGCCAGCAGCGTACAGGGAGCTGAAGCTTTCTTT	.	TRBV7-9	TRBJ1-1	.